The rows below give T cell receptor beta chains drawn from one sample of a study of T-cell reconstitution after alpha-beta-depleted transplantation in children. TCRdb called the PCR reads again in MiXCR, with one record for every CDR3 protein. The data show under 85,000 distinct CDR3 sequences, 15% to 20% seen once. Sequencing used PBMCs, mostly from graft donor cells, obtained 360 days after TCRalphabeta/CD19-depleted stem cell transplant. The source of these receptors is a male patient aged 2 to 9 who had a stem cell transplant for acute lymphoblastic leukemia, so the T cells may come from the graft donor. The CDR3 runs from the conserved cysteine through the conserved F or W. D genes are given only for firm matches. For some rows the clone size is stated as once, few or many, or as a class when expanded; others skip it.

CDR3 length | D gene | J gene | V gene | clone size | CDR3 protein | CDR3 DNA
15 | . | TRBJ2-1 | TRBV4-1 | . | CASSHVGSGYNEQFF | TGCGCCAGCAGCCATGTGGGGTCTGGCTACAATGAGCAGTTCTTC
14 | TRBD1 | TRBJ1-1 | TRBV20-1 | . | CSAPLGQVNTEAFF | TGCAGTGCCCCCCTGGGACAGGTGAACACTGAAGCTTTCTTT
16 | TRBD1 | TRBJ1-1 | TRBV12-3/TRBV12-4 | . | CASSSGDRRMNTEAFF | TGTGCCAGCAGTTCAGGGGACAGGAGAATGAACACTGAAGCTTTCTTT
14 | . | TRBJ2-7 | TRBV5-8 | few | CASSLGQDSYEQYF | TGTGCCAGCAGCTTGGGGCAGGACTCCTACGAGCAGTACTTC
15 | . | TRBJ2-7 | TRBV5-1 | . | CASSFSQGPFHEQYF | TGCGCCAGCAGCTTTTCACAGGGACCGTTTCACGAGCAGTACTTC
14 | TRBD1 | TRBJ1-6 | TRBV5-1 | few | CASSLGQGNSPLHF | TGCGCCAGCAGCTTGGGACAGGGGAATTCACCCCTCCACTTT
16 | . | TRBJ2-1 | TRBV25-1 | . | CASSKSLGTSLVEQFF | TGTGCCAGCAGTAAATCACTTGGAACTAGTCTAGTTGAGCAGTTCTTC
14 | . | TRBJ2-1 | TRBV11-2 | . | CASSLGTAWNEQFF | TGTGCCAGCAGCTTAGGTACTGCCTGGAATGAGCAGTTCTTC
13 | . | TRBJ2-7 | TRBV20-1 | . | CSAMSGFTYEQYF | TGCAGTGCTATGTCGGGATTCACCTACGAGCAGTACTTC
13 | . | TRBJ2-7 | TRBV20-1 | . | CSARSPGNYEQYF | TGCAGTGCTAGAAGTCCGGGGAACTACGAGCAGTACTTC
16 | TRBD2 | TRBJ2-1 | TRBV4-1 | few | CASSQAGTSGSNEQFF | TGCGCCAGCAGCCAAGCAGGGACTAGCGGGAGCAATGAGCAGTTCTTC
19 | TRBD2 | TRBJ2-4 | TRBV5-1 | few | CASSLGSGKPTIAKNIQYF | TGCGCCAGCAGCTTGGGTAGCGGGAAACCGACAATAGCCAAAAACATTCAGTACTTC
14 | TRBD2 | TRBJ2-7 | TRBV6-1 | few | CASSPGLAGGLEYF | TGTGCCAGCAGTCCGGGACTAGCGGGAGGGCTGGAGTACTTC
15 | . | TRBJ2-1 | TRBV5-1 | . | CASSHRQLSYNEQFF | TGCGCCAGCAGCCATCGACAGCTTTCCTACAATGAGCAGTTCTTC
15 | . | TRBJ2-3 | TRBV10-3 | few | CAISEHMAPTDTQYF | TGTGCCATCAGTGAGCATATGGCCCCCACAGATACGCAGTATTTT
15 | . | TRBJ2-3 | TRBV27 | many | CASSWRVFTTDTQYF | TGTGCCAGCAGTTGGAGGGTTTTCACTACAGATACGCAGTATTTT
13 | TRBD1 | TRBJ2-7 | TRBV20-1 | few | CSATPGQYYEQYF | TGCAGTGCTACTCCGGGACAGTACTACGAGCAGTACTTC
15 | . | TRBJ2-5 | TRBV5-5 | . | CASSYPGPRGETQYF | TGTGCCAGCAGCTATCCGGGGCCTAGAGGAGAGACCCAGTACTTC
15 | . | TRBJ1-1 | TRBV7-9 | . | CASSVRWEWNTEAFF | TGTGCCAGCAGCGTTAGGTGGGAATGGAACACTGAAGCTTTCTTT
15 | TRBD1 | TRBJ2-7 | TRBV20-1 | few | CSAVRGRTGGNEQYF | TGCAGTGCCGTAAGGGGCAGGACAGGGGGCAACGAGCAGTACTTC
13 | . | TRBJ2-7 | TRBV20-1 | few | CSVPTGPSYEQYF | TGCAGTGTTCCAACGGGTCCCTCCTACGAGCAGTACTTC
15 | TRBD1 | TRBJ2-5 | TRBV7-6 | . | CASSSLGTGLGAQYF | TGTGCCAGCAGCTCCCTTGGGACAGGGTTAGGAGCCCAGTACTTC
16 | TRBD2 | TRBJ2-1 | TRBV12-3/TRBV12-4 | many | CASNTLGASGRARQFF | TGTGCCAGCAACACCCTTGGGGCTAGCGGGAGGGCCCGGCAGTTCTTC
15 | TRBD1 | TRBJ1-4 | TRBV5-1 | few | CASSPNDRDNEKLFF | TGCGCCAGCAGCCCAAACGACAGGGATAATGAAAAACTGTTTTTT
13 | TRBD1 | TRBJ1-1 | TRBV12-3/TRBV12-4 | few | CASRTGGNTEAFF | TGTGCCAGCAGGACAGGGGGGAACACTGAAGCTTTCTTT
14 | TRBD2 | TRBJ2-1 | TRBV2 | few | CASRKLASYNEQFF | TGTGCCAGCAGAAAACTAGCGTCGTACAATGAGCAGTTCTTC
15 | . | TRBJ2-3 | TRBV4-1 | many | CASRPRGTSTDTQYF | TGCGCCAGCAGACCTAGAGGGACTAGCACAGATACGCAGTATTTT
13 | . | TRBJ2-3 | TRBV7-9 | many | CASSPLGRDTQYF | TGTGCCAGCAGTCCTCTCGGGCGAGATACGCAGTATTTT
13 | . | TRBJ1-2 | TRBV7-9 | many | CASSPGGSYGYTF | TGTGCCAGCAGCCCGGGGGGGAGCTATGGCTACACCTTC
14 | TRBD2 | TRBJ2-1 | TRBV3-1 | many | CASSQGLAGGEQFF | TGTGCCAGCAGCCAAGGGCTAGCGGGAGGGGAGCAGTTCTTC
13 | . | TRBJ2-3 | TRBV12-3/TRBV12-4 | . | CASSLGVSDTQYF | TGTGCCAGCAGTTTAGGGGTGTCAGATACGCAGTATTTT
18 | TRBD2 | TRBJ2-3 | TRBV5-1 | many | CASSRGLTGLAGVDTQYF | TGCGCCAGCAGCCGAGGGTTGACGGGACTAGCGGGAGTAGATACGCAGTATTTT
12 | . | TRBJ2-1 | TRBV24-1 | few | CATSAEGRLQFF | TGTGCCACCAGTGCGGAGGGGAGGTTGCAGTTCTTC
15 | . | TRBJ2-7 | TRBV28 | once | CASSFIGGPSYEQYF | TGTGCCAGCAGTTTTATTGGGGGGCCTTCCTACGAGCAGTACTTC
13 | . | TRBJ2-3 | TRBV28 | many | CASSLGFTDTQYF | TGTGCCAGCAGTTTAGGATTCACAGATACGCAGTATTTT
16 | . | TRBJ2-1 | TRBV7-2 | . | CASSLSPGLTRNEQFF | TGTGCCAGCAGCTTATCCCCGGGACTCACACGCAATGAGCAGTTCTTC
15 | TRBD2 | TRBJ2-2 | TRBV6-4 | . | CASRRSGTNTGELFF | TGTGCCAGCAGACGAAGCGGGACCAACACCGGGGAGCTGTTTTTT
13 | . | TRBJ1-1 | TRBV28 | . | CASSLIWNTEAFF | TGTGCCAGCAGCCTGATATGGAACACTGAAGCTTTCTTT
16 | . | TRBJ2-3 | TRBV5-1 | . | CASSQPGPSSTDTQYF | TGCGCCAGCAGCCAACCCGGACCCTCTTCCACAGATACGCAGTATTTT
18 | TRBD1 | TRBJ2-5 | TRBV29-1 | . | CSVRGRGRDGVVQETQYF | TGCAGCGTCAGGGGCAGGGGGCGCGACGGTGTGGTACAAGAGACCCAGTACTTC
12 | . | TRBJ2-1 | TRBV11-3 | . | CASSFIHIEQFF | TGTGCCAGCAGCTTTATTCACATTGAGCAGTTCTTC
14 | . | TRBJ2-3 | TRBV5-1 | . | CASSFVGDTDTQYF | TGCGCCAGCAGCTTTGTGGGCGACACAGATACGCAGTATTTT
20 | . | TRBJ2-3 | TRBV4-1 | . | CASSQDGAQLGGVRTDTQYF | TGCGCCAGCAGCCAAGATGGGGCGCAACTCGGCGGGGTCCGCACAGATACGCAGTATTTT